The rows below give T cell receptor beta chains drawn from one sample of a study of blood T cells in healthy people across ages. TCRdb called the 5' RACE reads again in MiXCR, with one record for every CDR3 protein. The repertoire holds fewer than 800,000 distinct CDR3 sequences, just under 25% seen once, with 9.4% in the top ten. The same data also contributed to another study, on T cells of mothers and their children.

The specimen sequenced was blood. All receptors derive from a boy between 10 and 17 years old in good health. The conserved cysteine and the conserved F or W are not part of the CDR3 here. Rows give clone size only sometimes, using once, few, many, or a class for an expanded clone.

V	size	J	CDR3
TRBV15	-	TRBJ2-1	ATSYRVWDEQF
TRBV3-1	few	TRBJ2-7	ASSQPQGATYEQY
TRBV12-3/TRBV12-4	-	TRBJ2-7	ASSLGLAEGYEQY
TRBV4-2	-	TRBJ2-4	ASSLLAGKNIQY
TRBV20-1	few	TRBJ2-3	SARKGASTDTQY
TRBV5-1	-	TRBJ2-2	ASSKGTSVGITGELF
TRBV7-9	-	TRBJ2-5	ASIPEGDQETQY
TRBV12-3/TRBV12-4	-	TRBJ2-5	ASSPILRVEGQETQY
TRBV28	-	TRBJ1-5	ASMGNTRASNQPQH
TRBV7-9	-	-	ASSNLLAGTTETQY
TRBV13	-	TRBJ2-7	ASSGGRGPYEQY
TRBV7-3	-	TRBJ2-6	ASRQGAGANVLT
TRBV11-2	-	TRBJ1-2	ASSLEPGSDYGYT
TRBV2	many	TRBJ2-5	ASVGVETQY
TRBV6-5	-	TRBJ2-1	ASMRDRDYNEQS
TRBV9	few	TRBJ1-1	ASSSRTDTNTEAF
TRBV4-2	-	TRBJ1-4	ASSQAREKLF
TRBV10-1	few	TRBJ2-1	ASSQTLAVSYNEQF
TRBV24-1	few	TRBJ2-4	ATSGGGIDIQY
TRBV20-1	few	TRBJ1-2	SLDAPDGYT